A single sample gave rise to the 28 T cell receptor beta chains below, sequenced in a study of shared clonotypes between healthy human individuals. TCRdb's table, derived via immunoSEQ multiplex PCR, lists solely in-frame clones and lacks some. This table has roughly 2.2 million clones, 85% to 95% appearing once. Sequenced sample: naive CD4+ T cells from PBMCs. Subset of the sample: CD45RA+ positively selected. The origin of the receptors is a man younger than 35 in good health. Some clones in this sample may be carry-over from other donors' samples.

This chain joins TRBV5-4 and TRBJ2-7, with D uncertain. The CDR3 is 12 amino acids. Trimming left V 4 bases short and J 3 bases short, with 8 bases between. Looked up from germline, CDR1 is SGHNT and CDR2 is YYREEE (reference sequence). The CDR3 DNA sequence: TGTGCCAGCAGCCAGGAAGGCTACGAGCAGTACTTC. Its protein is CASSQEGYEQYF.

The chain links TRBV5-1 to TRBJ2-5; D might be TRBD1 (6 bases). Per the germline V gene, CDR1 is SGHRS and CDR2 is YFSETQ. Trimming took off 7 bases at V and 5 bases at J, with 21 bases between the two ends. The length of the CDR3 is 15 residues. Here the CDR3 reads CASGSAGAIGETQYF. The CDR3 DNA is TGCGCCAGCGGGTCGGCAGGGGCAATCGGGGAGACCCAGTACTTC.

The rearrangement joins TRBV9 to TRBJ2-5; 8 positions agree with TRBD2. The CDR3 runs to 18 residues. The V and J ends lost 0 bases and 2 bases, in that order; junction bases with no gene match: 12. Germline V gives CDR1 SGDLS, CDR2 YYNGEE. DNA for the CDR3: TGTGCCAGCAGCGTAGAGACCACAGTAGCGGGATCACAAGAGACCCAGTACTTC. Translating gives CASSVETTVAGSQETQYF.

This clone was detected only once. The rearrangement joins TRBV7-2 to TRBJ2-7, with TRBD2 identical over 11 bases. Germline trimming cut 5 bases from V and 6 bases from J; bases unmatched to any gene: 15. The CDR3 covers 17 residues. Germline V gene sequence: CDR1 SGHTA, CDR2 FQGNSA. The CDR3 sequence is CASSGGGLAGGSGEQYF. In DNA, the CDR3 is TGTGCCAGCAGCGGAGGAGGCCTAGCGGGAGGATCGGGCGAGCAGTACTTC.

V is TRBV19 and J is TRBJ1-3; 8 bases are shared with TRBD1. This CDR3 contains 14 residues. Germline loops: CDR1 LNHDA, CDR2 SQIVND (reference sequence). The trim removed 4 bases at V and 7 bases at J, leaving 6 bases unmatched. The CDR3 DNA reads TGTGCCAGTAGTAAGACAGGGGCGAGGAACACCATATATTTT. Its protein product is CASSKTGARNTIYF.

The rearrangement links TRBV20-1 to TRBJ2-7; either TRBD1 or TRBD2 may supply D (6 bases each). The CDR3 contains 11 residues. CDR1 and CDR2 (germline): DFQATT, SNEGSKA (reference sequence). The CDR3 sequence is CRCGRGAEQYF. CDR3 DNA: TGCAGGTGCGGAAGGGGGGCCGAGCAGTACTTC.

The V gene is TRBV4-3, the J gene TRBJ2-3; D gene ambiguous. The germline V and J ends were trimmed by 1 base and 3 bases, with 14 bases remaining between them. Germline V gene data show CDR1 as LGHNA and CDR2 as YSLEER. The CDR3 is 16 residues long. CDR3 DNA sequence: TGCGCCAGCAGCCAAGGGTCGGCAGGTAGTACAGATACGCAGTATTTT. This sequence encodes CASSQGSAGSTDTQYF.

This clone was counted once. This rearrangement joins TRBV28 to TRBJ2-1; 11 nucleotides agree with TRBD2. Germline values: CDR1 MDHEN, CDR2 SYDVKM. Losses at the gene ends were 4 bases for V and 3 bases for J; bases not matched to a gene: 5. The CDR3 contains 16 residues. This CDR3 is CASSSRLAGHYNEQFF. CDR3 nucleotide sequence: TGTGCCAGCAGTTCCCGACTAGCGGGACACTACAATGAGCAGTTCTTC.

The chain combines TRBV7-2 with TRBJ2-5; 14 bases agree with TRBD2. This CDR3 has 18 residues. The germline CDR1 and CDR2 sequences are SGHTA and FQGNSA. V dropped 4 bases and J dropped 3; count of bases not matched to a gene: 10. CDR3 bases: TGTGCCAGCAGCTCTCCCTTTCCGGGACTAGCGGGAGAAGAGACCCAGTACTTC. Translating it yields CASSSPFPGLAGEETQYF.

V gene TRBV28 combines with J gene TRBJ1-2; D unclear. V was pared by 4 bases and J by 2 bases, with 14 bases between. CDR1 MDHEN and CDR2 SYDVKM come from the germline V gene. There are 15 residues in the CDR3. The CDR3 DNA sequence: TGTGCCAGCAGTTCCCCCTGGGTTACAAACTATGGCTACACCTTC. It specifies CASSSPWVTNYGYTF.

CDR3 protein: CASSVGLANTGELFF. Here the CDR3 DNA reads TGTGCCAGCAGTGTGGGACTAGCGAACACCGGGGAGCTGTTTTTT. The rearrangement joins TRBV6-4 to TRBJ2-2, with TRBD2 matching 8 bases. Germline assignment: CDR1 MRHNA and CDR2 SNTAGT. The CDR3 loop spans 15 amino acids. Unmatched junction bases numbered 1, after V lost 4 bases and J lost 0 bases.

In the case of this clone: Other DNA sequences within the sample encode an identical CDR3. CDR3 nucleotides: TGTGCCAGCAGCTTAGTTTCTACTAGCACAGATACGCAGTATTTT. It is translated as CASSLVSTSTDTQYF. The chain combines TRBV7-2 with TRBJ2-3, with D uncertain. This CDR3 contains 15 residues. In germline, CDR1 is SGHTA, CDR2 FQGNSA. V shed 1 base and J shed 0 bases, with 8 bases lying between them. The full variable domain, rest sourced from reference TRBV7-2 and TRBJ2-3, is GAGVSQSPSNKVTEKGKDVELRCDPISGHTALYWYRQSLGQGLEFLIYFQGNSAPDKSGLPSDRFSAERTGGSVSTLTIQRTQQEDSAVYLCASSLVSTSTDTQYFGPGTRLTVL.

This chain links TRBV6-5 with TRBJ2-1; no clear D gene. The CDR3 length is 16 residues. CDR1 MNHEY and CDR2 SVGAGI come from the germline V gene. Trimming stripped 0 bases from V and 5 bases from J, with 14 bases between. CDR3 DNA: TGTGCCAGCAGTTACTCGACCAGACTCTACCACAATGAGCAGTTCTTC. As protein: CASSYSTRLYHNEQFF.

CDR3 in amino acids: CASSSAGEAGEQYF. CDR3 nucleotide sequence: TGTGCCAGCAGTTCCGCAGGGGAAGCAGGAGAGCAGTACTTC. The chain employs TRBV28 and TRBJ2-7; possibly TRBD1 for D (6 bases). Germline CDR1 MDHEN, CDR2 SYDVKM. The CDR3 sequence is 14 residues long. V was clipped by 4 bases and J by 7 bases, with 17 bases between them.

This clone was recorded once. The CDR3, as DNA: TGTGCCAGCAGCTTAGGACAGTTCTCCTACGAGCAGTACTTC. Its protein is CASSLGQFSYEQYF. The V gene is TRBV7-9, the J gene TRBJ2-7; D is possibly TRBD1 (5 bases). The ends were cut back, 1 base at V and 0 bases at J, with 7 bases in the middle. Looked up from germline, CDR1 is SEHNR and CDR2 is FQNEAQ (reference sequence). The CDR3 has 14 residues.

The chain is built from TRBV27 and TRBJ1-1; D might be TRBD1 (6 bases). V lost 3 bases and J lost 10, with 18 bases in between. The germline CDR1 and CDR2 sequences are MNHEY and SMNVEV (reference sequence). The CDR3 length is 14 residues. The CDR3 DNA is TGTGCCAGCAGTTTGAGCCAGGGGCCCGGAGGAGCTTTCTTT. Amino acids: CASSLSQGPGGAFF.

The V gene is TRBV7-2, the J gene TRBJ1-3; D uncertain. The CDR3 is 16 residues long. Germline V gene data show CDR1 as SGHTA and CDR2 as FQGNSA. V was cut by 5 bases and J by 0 bases, with 14 bases left in between. The CDR3 DNA reads TGTGCCAGCAGCACCGCGGAGGCGAGCTCTGGAAACACCATATATTTT. Its translation is CASSTAEASSGNTIYF.

In this sample, this clone turned up once. The chain carries TRBV27 and TRBJ2-7, with TRBD2 matching over 8 bases. In germline, CDR1 is MNHEY, CDR2 SMNVEV (reference sequence). J was trimmed by 5 bases and V by 2 bases; bases with no gene match: 14. There are 17 residues in the CDR3. CDR3 sequence: CASSLRPVSGRGNEQYF. The CDR3 DNA reads as TGTGCCAGCAGTTTAAGGCCCGTCAGCGGGAGAGGTAACGAGCAGTACTTC.

This chain uses TRBV11-2 with TRBJ2-1; D is undetermined. The ends were cut back, 1 base at V and 5 bases at J, with 9 bases in the middle. CDR3 length: 14 amino acids. In germline, CDR1 is SGHAT, CDR2 FQNNGV. This CDR3 is CASSLVQSHNEQFF. The CDR3, as DNA: TGTGCCAGCAGCTTAGTGCAGTCCCACAATGAGCAGTTCTTC.

The rearrangement uses TRBV7-2 and TRBJ2-7, with TRBD2 as a possible D gene (6 bases). Germline CDR1 and CDR2: SGHTA and FQGNSA. The ends were cut back, 3 bases at V and 6 bases at J, with 15 bases in the middle. CDR3 length: 14 amino acids. The CDR3: CASSLGASVFEQYF. The CDR3 nucleotides read TGTGCCAGCAGCTTGGGCGCTAGCGTGTTCGAGCAGTACTTC.

The chain recombines TRBV19 with TRBJ2-5, with unresolved D. The CDR3 extends over 14 amino acids. V was pared by 2 bases and J by 4 bases, with 11 bases between. CDR1 LNHDA and CDR2 SQIVND come from the germline V gene (reference sequence). CDR3 in amino acids: CASSIQGFAETQYF. DNA for the CDR3: TGTGCCAGTAGTATACAAGGGTTTGCAGAGACCCAGTACTTC.

A word on this clone: Other DNA sequences in the same sample also yield this CDR3. This chain links TRBV5-1 with TRBJ2-7, with 7 bases aligning to TRBD2. From germline, CDR1 is SGHRS and CDR2 YFSETQ. The CDR3 consists of 15 residues. The V gene end was trimmed by 4 bases and the J gene end by 0 bases; junction bases not matched to a gene: 7. CDR3 in DNA: TGCGCCAGCAGCCCCGGGGGAGGGTTCTCCTACGAGCAGTACTTC. It encodes CASSPGGGFSYEQYF.

A note on this clone: Distinct nucleotide sequences in the sample also encode this CDR3. The chain is built from TRBV5-1 and TRBJ2-2; tentative D call: TRBD1 (6 bases). V lost 1 base and J lost 3, with 7 bases in between. The CDR3 totals 14 residues. Germline assignment: CDR1 SGHRS and CDR2 YFSETQ. This chain's CDR3 is CASSLSGDTGELFF. The CDR3 nucleotides read TGCGCCAGCAGCTTGTCAGGGGACACCGGGGAGCTGTTTTTT. The full variable domain, in which reference TRBV5-1 and TRBJ2-2 provide the parts outside the CDR3, is KAGVTQTPRYLIKTRGQQVTLSCSPISGHRSVSWYQQTPGQGLQFLFEYFSETQRNKGNFPGRFSGRQFSNSRSEMNVSTLELGDSALYLCASSLSGDTGELFFGEGSRLTVL.

The chain uses TRBV12-5 and TRBJ2-7; 7 bases fit TRBD2. Trimming cost V 6 bases and J 6 bases; bases outside gene matches: 11. The germline V gene has CDR1 LGHNT and CDR2 FRNRAP. The CDR3 has 14 amino acids. The CDR3 spells CASGLGTTPGEQYF. CDR3 DNA sequence: TGTGCTAGTGGCCTCGGGACTACCCCCGGCGAGCAGTACTTC.

This clone was seen a single time. The chain combines TRBV5-4 with TRBJ2-2; D perhaps matches TRBD1 (6 bases). The CDR3 runs to 19 residues. With 3 bases removed from V and 0 bases from J, the gap between germline ends came to 21 bases. Germline CDR1 reads SGHNT; CDR2 reads YYREEE (reference sequence). For the CDR3, the DNA is TGTGCCAGCAGCTCGAGGCTAGGACAGCCTTACGCGAACACCGGGGAGCTGTTTTTT. The encoded protein is CASSSRLGQPYANTGELFF.

This sequence joins TRBV5-1 and TRBJ2-1; tentative D call: TRBD1 (6 bases). This CDR3 is 13 amino acids long. Trimming took 4 bases from V and 15 from J, leaving 20 bases between them. CDR1 SGHRS and CDR2 YFSETQ come from the germline V gene. The CDR3 sequence: CASSQNTGHPGFF. DNA for the CDR3: TGCGCCAGCAGCCAGAATACGGGACACCCGGGGTTCTTC.

Of note for this clone: An end of the junction differs from the germline gene, which may be a read error. This sequence joins TRBV28 and TRBJ2-4, with D uncertain. CDR1 and CDR2 (germline): MDHEN, SYDVKM. This CDR3 comprises 13 residues. CDR3 nucleotide sequence: TGTGTCAGCAGTTACGGATGGGAAAACATTCAGTACTTC. Residues: CVSSYGWENIQYF.

This chain uses TRBV6-1 with TRBJ2-3; TRBD2 matches 8 bases. The germline V gene has CDR1 MNHNS and CDR2 SASEGT. The CDR3 totals 14 residues. The trim removed 3 bases at V and 6 bases at J, leaving 5 bases unmatched. CDR3 in amino acids: CASSEHGRDDTQYF. Written as DNA, the CDR3 is TGTGCCAGCAGTGAGCACGGGAGGGACGATACGCAGTATTTT.